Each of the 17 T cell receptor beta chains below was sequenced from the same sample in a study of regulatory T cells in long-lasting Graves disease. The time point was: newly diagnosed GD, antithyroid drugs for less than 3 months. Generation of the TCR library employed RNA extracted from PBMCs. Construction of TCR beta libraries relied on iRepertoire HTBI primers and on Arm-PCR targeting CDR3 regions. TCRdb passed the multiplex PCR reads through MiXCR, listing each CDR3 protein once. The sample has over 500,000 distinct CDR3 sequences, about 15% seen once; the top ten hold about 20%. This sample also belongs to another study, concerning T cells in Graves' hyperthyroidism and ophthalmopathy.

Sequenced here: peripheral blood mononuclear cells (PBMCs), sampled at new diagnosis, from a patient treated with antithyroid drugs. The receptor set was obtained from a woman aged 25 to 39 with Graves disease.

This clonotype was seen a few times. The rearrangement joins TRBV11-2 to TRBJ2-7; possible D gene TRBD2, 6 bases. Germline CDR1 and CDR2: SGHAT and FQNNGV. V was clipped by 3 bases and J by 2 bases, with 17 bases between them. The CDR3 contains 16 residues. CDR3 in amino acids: CASSFILGGTAYEQYF. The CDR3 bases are TGTGCCAGCAGCTTCATTTTGGGAGGTACCGCCTACGAGCAGTACTTC.

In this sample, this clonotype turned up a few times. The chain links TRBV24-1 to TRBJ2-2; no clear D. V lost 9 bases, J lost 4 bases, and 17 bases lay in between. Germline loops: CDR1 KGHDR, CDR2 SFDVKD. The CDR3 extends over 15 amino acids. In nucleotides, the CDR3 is TGTGCCACCGCCCAACCCCTGGGTCCCACCGGGGAGCTGTTTTTT. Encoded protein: CATAQPLGPTGELFF.

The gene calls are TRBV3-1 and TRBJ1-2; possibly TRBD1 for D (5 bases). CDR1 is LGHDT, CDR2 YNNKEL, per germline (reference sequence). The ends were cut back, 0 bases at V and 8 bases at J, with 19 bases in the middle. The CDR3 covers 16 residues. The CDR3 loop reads CASSQDEVGTRNGYTF. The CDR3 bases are TGTGCCAGCAGCCAAGACGAGGTCGGGACTCGGAACGGCTACACCTTC.

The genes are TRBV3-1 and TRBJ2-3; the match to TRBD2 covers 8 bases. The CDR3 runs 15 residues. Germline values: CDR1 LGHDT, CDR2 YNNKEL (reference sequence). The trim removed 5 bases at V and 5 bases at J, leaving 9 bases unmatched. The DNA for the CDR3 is TGTGCCAGCAGCAAACGGGCTCGGGGGGGAGATACGCAGTATTTT. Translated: CASSKRARGGDTQYF.

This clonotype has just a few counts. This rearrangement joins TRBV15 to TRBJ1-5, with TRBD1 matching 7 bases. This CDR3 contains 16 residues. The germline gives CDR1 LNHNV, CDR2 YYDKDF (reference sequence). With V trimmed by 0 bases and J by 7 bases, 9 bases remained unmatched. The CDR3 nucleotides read TGTGCCACCAGCAGAGATTATGGACAGGCAGGGCAGCCCCAGCATTTT. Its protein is CATSRDYGQAGQPQHF.

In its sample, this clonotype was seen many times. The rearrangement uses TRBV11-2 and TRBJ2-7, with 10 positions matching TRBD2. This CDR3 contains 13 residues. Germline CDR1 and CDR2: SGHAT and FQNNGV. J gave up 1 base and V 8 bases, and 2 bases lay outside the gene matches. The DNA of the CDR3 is TGTGCCAGCGGGACTAGCGTTTCCTACGAGCAGTACTTC. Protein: CASGTSVSYEQYF.

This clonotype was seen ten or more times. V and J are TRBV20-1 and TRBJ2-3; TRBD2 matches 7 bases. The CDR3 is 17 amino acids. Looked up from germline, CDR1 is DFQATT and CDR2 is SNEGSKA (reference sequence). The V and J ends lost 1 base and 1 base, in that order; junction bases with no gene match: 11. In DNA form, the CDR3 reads TGCAGTGCTAGAGTGGGTATCTGGGGGGGACGCACAGATACGCAGTATTTT. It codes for CSARVGIWGGRTDTQYF.

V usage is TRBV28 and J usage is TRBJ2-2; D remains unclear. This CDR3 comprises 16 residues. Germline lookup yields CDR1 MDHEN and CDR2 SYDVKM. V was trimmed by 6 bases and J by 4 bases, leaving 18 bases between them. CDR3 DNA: TGTGCCAGCAGACCATGGGTTCCCCCGGGCACCGGGGAGCTGTTTTTT. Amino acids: CASRPWVPPGTGELFF.

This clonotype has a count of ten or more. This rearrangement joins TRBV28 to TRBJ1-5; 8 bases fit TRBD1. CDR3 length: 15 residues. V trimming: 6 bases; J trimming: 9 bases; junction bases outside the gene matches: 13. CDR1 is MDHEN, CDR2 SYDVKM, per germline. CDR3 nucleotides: TGTGCCAGCAGCCTCACAGGGGGGCCCTCAGGGCCCCAGCATTTT. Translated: CASSLTGGPSGPQHF.

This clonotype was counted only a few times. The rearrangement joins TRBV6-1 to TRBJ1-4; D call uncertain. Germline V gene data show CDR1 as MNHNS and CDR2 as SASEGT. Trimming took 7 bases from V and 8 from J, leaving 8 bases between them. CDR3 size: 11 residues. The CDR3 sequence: CASNNGEKLFF. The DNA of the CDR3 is TGTGCCAGCAATAACGGCGAAAAACTGTTTTTT.

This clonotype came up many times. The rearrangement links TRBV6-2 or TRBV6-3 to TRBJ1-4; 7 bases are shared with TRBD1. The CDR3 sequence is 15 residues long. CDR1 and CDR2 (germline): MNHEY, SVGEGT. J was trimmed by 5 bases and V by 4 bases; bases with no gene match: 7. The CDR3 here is CASSSRQGRNEKLFF. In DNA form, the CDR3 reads TGTGCCAGCAGTTCTAGACAGGGAAGAAATGAAAAACTGTTTTTT.

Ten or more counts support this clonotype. DNA of the CDR3: TGTGCCGGGGGGTCCGGCTACGAGCAGTACTTC. As protein: CAGGSGYEQYF. The V call is TRBV30, the J call TRBJ2-7; possibly TRBD2 for D (6 bases). Germline CDR1 GTSNPN, CDR2 SVGIG (reference sequence). CDR3 length: 11 residues. V was cut by 8 bases and J by 3 bases, with 11 bases left in between. The full variable domain, rest sourced from reference TRBV30 and TRBJ2-7, is SQTIHQWPATLVQPVGSPLSLECTVEGTSNPNLYWYRQAAGRGLQLLFYSVGIGQISSEVPQNLSASRPQDRQFILSSKKLLLSDSGFYLCAGGSGYEQYFGPGTRLTVT.

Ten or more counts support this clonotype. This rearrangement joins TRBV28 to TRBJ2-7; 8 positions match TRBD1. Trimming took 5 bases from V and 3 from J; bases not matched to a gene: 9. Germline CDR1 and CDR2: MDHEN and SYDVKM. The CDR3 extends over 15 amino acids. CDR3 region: CASSEVTGGIYEQYF. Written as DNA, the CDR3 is TGTGCCAGCAGTGAAGTAACAGGGGGGATCTACGAGCAGTACTTC.

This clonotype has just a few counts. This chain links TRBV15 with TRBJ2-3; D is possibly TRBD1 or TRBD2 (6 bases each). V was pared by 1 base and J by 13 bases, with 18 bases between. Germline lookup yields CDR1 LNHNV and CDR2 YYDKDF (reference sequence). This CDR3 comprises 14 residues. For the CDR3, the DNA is TGTGCCACCAGCAGAGGGGACTCGGACAGTAAGGAGTATTTT. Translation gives CATSRGDSDSKEYF.

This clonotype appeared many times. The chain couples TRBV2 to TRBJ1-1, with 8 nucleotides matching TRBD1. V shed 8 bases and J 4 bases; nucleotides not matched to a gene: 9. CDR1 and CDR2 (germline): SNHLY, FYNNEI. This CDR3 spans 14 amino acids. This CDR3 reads CASDLDRVGTEAFF. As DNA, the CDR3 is TGTGCCAGCGACCTGGACAGGGTGGGCACTGAAGCTTTCTTT.

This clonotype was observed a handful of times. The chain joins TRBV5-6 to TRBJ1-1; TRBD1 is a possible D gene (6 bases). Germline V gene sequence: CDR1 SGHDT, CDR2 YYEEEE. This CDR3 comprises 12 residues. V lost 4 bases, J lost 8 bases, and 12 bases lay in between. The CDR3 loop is CASSAGGAEAFF. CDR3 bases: TGTGCCAGCAGCGCCGGGGGGGCAGAAGCTTTCTTT.

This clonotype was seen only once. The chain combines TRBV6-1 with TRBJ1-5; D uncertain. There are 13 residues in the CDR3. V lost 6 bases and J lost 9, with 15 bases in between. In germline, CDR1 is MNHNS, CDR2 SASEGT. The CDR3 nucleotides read TGTGCCAGCAGGACCTCGGAGGCCAGGCCCCAGCATTTT. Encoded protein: CASRTSEARPQHF.